The rows below give T cell receptor beta chains drawn from one sample of a study of T cell repertoires in cytomegalovirus infection. MiXCR, run by TCRdb on the reads, gives a single entry per CDR3 protein. The sample holds about 260,000 distinct CDR3 sequences, around 15% seen once. The sequenced sample was PBMCs. These receptors originate from a human donor in good health (CMV status not recorded). Some clones in this sample may be carry-over from other donors' samples. CDR3s include the opening cysteine and the closing phenylalanine or tryptophan. A D gene is named only where the DNA matches it firmly. Clone size is given for some rows only: seen once, a few or many times, or a class if the clone is expanded.

size,J,D,V,DNA,CDR3
NA,TRBJ1-1,NA,TRBV20-1,TGCAGTGCTAGAGAGGATACTGAAGCTTTCTTT,CSAREDTEAFF
few,TRBJ2-7,NA,TRBV29-1,TGCAGCGCTTTGACGGGTGTCTACGAGCAGTACTTC,CSALTGVYEQYF
few,TRBJ2-5,TRBD2,TRBV28,TGTGCCAGCAGTTTGGCGGGAGGGCCGTGGGAGACCCAGTACTTC,CASSLAGGPWETQYF
NA,TRBJ2-2,NA,TRBV18,TGTGCCAGCTCACCGTTTGCAGGATCTCTCGGGAACACCGGGGAGCTGTTTTTT,CASSPFAGSLGNTGELFF
NA,TRBJ1-5,NA,TRBV28,TGTGCCAGCCTTGAGGGCGCAGGCAATCAGCCCCAGCATTTT,CASLEGAGNQPQHF
NA,TRBJ2-7,NA,TRBV25-1,TGTGCCAGCAGTGAATATGTGGGGACCTACGAGCAGTACTTC,CASSEYVGTYEQYF
many,TRBJ2-3,TRBD2,TRBV28,TGTGCCAGCAGTTTTAGGACTAGCGGGAGACTCACAGATACGCAGTATTTT,CASSFRTSGRLTDTQYF
NA,TRBJ1-1,NA,TRBV19,TGTGCCAGTAGTAACAGCGGGGGCGTGAACACTGAAGCTTTCTTT,CASSNSGGVNTEAFF
many,TRBJ2-7,TRBD1,TRBV7-2,TGTGCCAGCAGTTTTATGGGGACAGAACCCTACGAGCAGTACTTC,CASSFMGTEPYEQYF
NA,TRBJ2-7,NA,TRBV28,TGTGCCAGCAGTTTAGGGGAGGCGCTCTACGAGCAGTACTTC,CASSLGEALYEQYF
many,TRBJ2-3,TRBD2,TRBV7-2,TGTGCCAGCAGCTCCGTAGTCCTGCCGGGAGGAGATACGCAGTATTTT,CASSSVVLPGGDTQYF
few,TRBJ2-3,TRBD1,TRBV7-2,TGTGCCAGCACCCGACAGGGACGGAACGCAGATACGCAGTATTTT,CASTRQGRNADTQYF
NA,TRBJ2-1,TRBD2,TRBV5-4,TGTGCCAGCAGCTTAAACCGGGAGGATGAGCAGTTCTTC,CASSLNREDEQFF
many,TRBJ2-7,NA,TRBV7-6,TGTGCCAGCAGCTTAGAGGTGGGGGCCTACGAGCAGTACTTC,CASSLEVGAYEQYF
few,TRBJ1-4,NA,TRBV20-1,TGCAGTGCCTTAGAGGGGCCAACTAATGAAAAACTGTTTTTT,CSALEGPTNEKLFF
many,TRBJ1-2,NA,TRBV12-3/TRBV12-4,TGTGCCAGCAGGGTAGGGGGGGCTAACGACTATGGCTACACCTTC,CASRVGGANDYGYTF
few,TRBJ2-1,NA,TRBV7-2,TGTGCCAGCAGCGAGGGCCTCGGACGGCAGTTCTTC,CASSEGLGRQFF
many,TRBJ2-5,NA,TRBV7-8,TGTGCCAGCAGCTTAGATGGCGGGGAGACCCAGTACTTC,CASSLDGGETQYF
many,TRBJ2-7,NA,TRBV7-9,TGTGCCAGCAGCCCAGCGCGGGGCCGAACATACGAGCAGTACTTC,CASSPARGRTYEQYF
NA,TRBJ2-1,TRBD2,TRBV28,TGTGCCATCGTAGGACTAGCGGGACCGATCTCCTACAATGAGCAGTTCTTC,CAIVGLAGPISYNEQFF
few,TRBJ2-1,NA,TRBV7-2,TGTGCCAGCAGCTTTAGGCGGGATTCGAATGAGCAGTTCTTC,CASSFRRDSNEQFF
many,TRBJ1-1,TRBD1,TRBV7-8,TGTGCCAGCAGCCCGATGCAAAGGACAGGGGACGAAGCTTTCTTT,CASSPMQRTGDEAFF
few,TRBJ2-7,NA,TRBV19,TGTGCCAGTTCTATAGCCGGACAGAACCTTTACGAGCAGTACTTC,CASSIAGQNLYEQYF
NA,TRBJ2-1,NA,TRBV6-2/TRBV6-3,TGTGCCCTAATTTGGGGAGGAGTGGACAATGAGCAGTTCTTC,CALIWGGVDNEQFF
NA,TRBJ2-5,NA,TRBV10-2,TGCGCCAGCAGTGAGTCAAGGGGGACCCAGTACTTC,CASSESRGTQYF
many,TRBJ2-1,NA,TRBV7-2,TGTGCCAGCAGCTTAGGGTTGGTAGTAACGAATGAGCAGTTCTTC,CASSLGLVVTNEQFF
few,TRBJ1-1,NA,TRBV25-1,TGTGCCAGTTCGGACTGGAACACTGAAGCTTTCTTT,CASSDWNTEAFF
NA,TRBJ1-1,NA,TRBV20-1,TGCAGTGCTACCCGTCGTGCGTCTGGCTTGAGGACTGAAGCTTTCTTT,CSATRRASGLRTEAFF
many,TRBJ1-2,NA,TRBV15,TGTGCCACCAGTAAATCGTCCAGGACAGCCAACTATGGCTACACCTTC,CATSKSSRTANYGYTF
few,TRBJ2-7,TRBD1,TRBV15,TGTGCCACCAGTTCCCTCAGGGGTACAGGGGGCTATGAGCAGTACTTC,CATSSLRGTGGYEQYF
NA,TRBJ2-1,TRBD2,TRBV11-2,TGTGCCAGCAGCAATAGCGGGAGGGCCTTTTACAATGAGCAGTTCTTC,CASSNSGRAFYNEQFF
NA,TRBJ2-5,TRBD1,TRBV25-1,TGTGCCAGCAGCGCAAGGGGGCATTTCCAAGAGACCCAGTACTTC,CASSARGHFQETQYF
NA,TRBJ1-2,NA,TRBV14,TGTGCCAGCAGCCAAGATTTCGGGCAGGGATCCGGCTACACCTTC,CASSQDFGQGSGYTF
many,TRBJ2-1,TRBD2,TRBV28,TGTGCCAGCAGCCTGGGACTAGCGGGAGGGTTTGAGCAGTTCTTC,CASSLGLAGGFEQFF
few,TRBJ1-4,TRBD1,TRBV20-1,TGCAGTGCATATACAGGGGGCGCGGAAAAACTGTTTTTT,CSAYTGGAEKLFF
NA,TRBJ2-7,TRBD2,TRBV7-2,TGTGCCAGCAGCTCGGGACTAGCGGGAGTTATGTACGAGCAGTACTTC,CASSSGLAGVMYEQYF
few,TRBJ2-7,NA,TRBV20-1,TGCAGTGCTAGAGTGGAGCGGAGTACCTACGAGCAGTACTTC,CSARVERSTYEQYF
NA,TRBJ2-3,NA,TRBV7-3,TGTGCCAGCAGCTTAACCCTCGCACAGACGCAGTATTTT,CASSLTLAQTQYF
many,TRBJ2-5,NA,TRBV7-2,TGTGCCAGCAGCTTAGTCGTCGGACAGCAAGAGACCCAGTACTTC,CASSLVVGQQETQYF
many,TRBJ2-1,TRBD2,TRBV7-9,TGTGCCAGCAGCGAGGGACTAGCGGGAGGCAATGAGCAGTTCTTC,CASSEGLAGGNEQFF
NA,TRBJ2-5,TRBD1,TRBV6-5,TGTGCCAGCGGCTCGTGGGGACAGCAAGAGACCCAGTACTTC,CASGSWGQQETQYF
many,TRBJ1-1,NA,TRBV6-5,TGTGCCAGCAGGTCTCGACTGGGGAACACTGAAGCTTTCTTT,CASRSRLGNTEAFF
NA,TRBJ2-2,NA,TRBV6-2/TRBV6-3,TGTGCCAGCAGGCAGGGCACCGGGGAGCTGTTTTTT,CASRQGTGELFF
many,TRBJ2-3,NA,TRBV7-9,TGTGCCAGCAGCTCTCCGAAGACTAGCACAGATACGCAGTATTTT,CASSSPKTSTDTQYF
few,TRBJ2-1,TRBD1,TRBV6-6,TGTGCCAGCAGTTACAACAGGGGCCTATACAATGAGCAGTTCTTC,CASSYNRGLYNEQFF
many,TRBJ2-1,NA,TRBV7-3,TGTGCCAGCAGCTTAGCACCGGATAATGAGCAGTTCTTC,CASSLAPDNEQFF